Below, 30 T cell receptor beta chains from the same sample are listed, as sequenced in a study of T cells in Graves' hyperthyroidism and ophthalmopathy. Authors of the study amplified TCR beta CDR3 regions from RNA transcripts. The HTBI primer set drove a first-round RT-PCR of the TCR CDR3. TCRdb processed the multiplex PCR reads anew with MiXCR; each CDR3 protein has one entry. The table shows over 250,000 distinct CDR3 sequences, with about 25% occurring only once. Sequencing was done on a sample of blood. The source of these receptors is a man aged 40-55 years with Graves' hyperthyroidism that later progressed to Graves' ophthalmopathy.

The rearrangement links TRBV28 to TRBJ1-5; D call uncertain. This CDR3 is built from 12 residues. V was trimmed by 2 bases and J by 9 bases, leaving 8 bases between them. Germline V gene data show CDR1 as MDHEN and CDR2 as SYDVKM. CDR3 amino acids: CASSLPRGPQHF. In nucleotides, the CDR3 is TGTGCCAGCAGTTTACCCCGGGGGCCCCAGCATTTT.

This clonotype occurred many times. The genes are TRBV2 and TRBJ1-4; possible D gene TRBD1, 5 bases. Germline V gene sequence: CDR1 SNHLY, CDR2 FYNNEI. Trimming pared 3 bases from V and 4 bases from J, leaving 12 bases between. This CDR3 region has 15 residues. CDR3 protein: CASSDQWTFNEKLFF. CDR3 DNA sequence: TGTGCCAGCAGTGATCAGTGGACATTTAATGAAAAACTGTTTTTT.

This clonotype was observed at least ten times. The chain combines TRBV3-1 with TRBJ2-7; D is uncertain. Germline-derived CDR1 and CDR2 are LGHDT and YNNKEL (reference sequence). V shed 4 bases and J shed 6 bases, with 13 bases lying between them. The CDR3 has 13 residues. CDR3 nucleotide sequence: TGTGCCAGCAGCCGCGGTGGCGTCCGCGAGCAGTACTTC. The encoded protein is CASSRGGVREQYF.

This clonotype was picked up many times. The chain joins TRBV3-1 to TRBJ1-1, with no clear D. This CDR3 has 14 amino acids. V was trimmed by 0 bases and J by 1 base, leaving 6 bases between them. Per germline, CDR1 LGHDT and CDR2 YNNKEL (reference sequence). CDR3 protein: CASSQESGNTEAFF. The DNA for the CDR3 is TGTGCCAGCAGCCAAGAGAGCGGGAACACTGAAGCTTTCTTT.

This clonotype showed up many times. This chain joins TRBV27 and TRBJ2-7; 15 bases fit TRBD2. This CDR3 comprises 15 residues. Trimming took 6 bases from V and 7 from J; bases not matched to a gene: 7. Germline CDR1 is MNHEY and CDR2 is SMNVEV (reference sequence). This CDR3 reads CASSRTSGRAGEQYF. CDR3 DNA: TGTGCCAGCAGCCGGACTAGCGGGAGGGCCGGTGAGCAGTACTTC.

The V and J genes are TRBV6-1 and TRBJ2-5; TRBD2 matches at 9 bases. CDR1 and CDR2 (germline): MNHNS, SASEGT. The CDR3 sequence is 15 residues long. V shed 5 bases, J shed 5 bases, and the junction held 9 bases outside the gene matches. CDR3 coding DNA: TGTGCCAGCAGTACGGCAGCGGGAGGAATGGAGACCCAGTACTTC. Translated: CASSTAAGGMETQYF.

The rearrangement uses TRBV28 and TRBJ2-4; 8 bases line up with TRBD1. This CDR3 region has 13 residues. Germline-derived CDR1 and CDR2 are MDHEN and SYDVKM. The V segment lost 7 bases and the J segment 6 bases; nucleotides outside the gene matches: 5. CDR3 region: CASTAGGLNIQYF. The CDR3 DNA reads TGTGCCAGCACTGCAGGGGGCTTAAACATTCAGTACTTC.

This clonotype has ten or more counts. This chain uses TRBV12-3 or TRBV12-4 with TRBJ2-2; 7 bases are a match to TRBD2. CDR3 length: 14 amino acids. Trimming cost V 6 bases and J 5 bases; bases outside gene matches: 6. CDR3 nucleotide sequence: TGTGCCAGCAGACCCCTTAGCGGGACCGGGGAGCTGTTTTTT. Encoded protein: CASRPLSGTGELFF.

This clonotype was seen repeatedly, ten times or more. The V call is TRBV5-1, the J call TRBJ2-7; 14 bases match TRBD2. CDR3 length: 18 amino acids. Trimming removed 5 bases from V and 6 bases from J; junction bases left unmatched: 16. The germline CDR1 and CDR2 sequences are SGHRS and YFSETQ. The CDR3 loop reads CASSYGTSGSLTGGEQYF. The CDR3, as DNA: TGCGCCAGCAGTTACGGGACTAGCGGGAGTCTTACGGGCGGCGAGCAGTACTTC.

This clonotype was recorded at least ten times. In nucleotides, the CDR3 is TGTGCCAGCAGGCCGGATCAAACTAACTATGGCTACACCTTC. This sequence encodes CASRPDQTNYGYTF. V and J are TRBV2 and TRBJ1-2; no definite D call. V was shortened by 6 bases and J by 0 bases, with 11 bases between the two germline ends. Germline V gene lookup returns CDR1 SNHLY and CDR2 FYNNEI. The CDR3 length is 14 residues. The whole variable domain, remainder taken from reference TRBV2 and TRBJ1-2, is EPEVTQTPSHQVTQMGQEVILRCVPISNHLYFYWYRQILGQKVEFLVSFYNNEISEKSEIFDDQFSVERPDGSNFTLKIRSTKLEDSAMYFCASRPDQTNYGYTFGSGTRLTVV.

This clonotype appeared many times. Here the CDR3 DNA reads TGTGCCAGCAGCTTAACAGGACGAGACTATGGCTACACCTTC. Translation: CASSLTGRDYGYTF. The rearrangement uses TRBV7-3 and TRBJ1-2; D unresolved. Trimming took 0 bases from V and 3 from J, leaving 8 bases between them. Germline V gene sequence: CDR1 SGHTA, CDR2 FQGTGA. The CDR3 is 14 residues long.

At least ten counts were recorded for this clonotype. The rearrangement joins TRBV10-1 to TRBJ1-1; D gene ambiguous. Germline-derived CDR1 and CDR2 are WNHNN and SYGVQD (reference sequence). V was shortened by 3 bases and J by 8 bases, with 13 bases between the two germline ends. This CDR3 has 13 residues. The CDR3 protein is CASSETGGTEAFF. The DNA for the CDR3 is TGCGCCAGCAGTGAAACTGGAGGAACGGAAGCTTTCTTT.

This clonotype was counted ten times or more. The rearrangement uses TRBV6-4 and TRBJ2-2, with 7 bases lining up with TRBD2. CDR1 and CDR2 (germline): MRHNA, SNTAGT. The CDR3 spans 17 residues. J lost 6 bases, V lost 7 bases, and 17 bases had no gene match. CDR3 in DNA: TGTGCCAGCACCATCGGAGGCCTGGGAGGGAGTCCCGGGGAGCTGTTTTTT. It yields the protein CASTIGGLGGSPGELFF.

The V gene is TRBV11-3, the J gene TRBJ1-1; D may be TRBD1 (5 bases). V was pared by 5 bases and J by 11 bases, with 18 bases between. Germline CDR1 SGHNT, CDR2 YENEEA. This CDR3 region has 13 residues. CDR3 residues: CASSPGLRTQAFF. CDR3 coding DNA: TGTGCCAGCAGCCCAGGGTTACGAACACAGGCTTTCTTT.

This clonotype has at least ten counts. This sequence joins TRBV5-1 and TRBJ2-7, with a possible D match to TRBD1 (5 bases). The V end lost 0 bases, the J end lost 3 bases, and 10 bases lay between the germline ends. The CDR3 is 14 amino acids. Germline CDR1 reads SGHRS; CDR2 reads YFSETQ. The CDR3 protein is CASSLAQGFYEQYF. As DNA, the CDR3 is TGCGCCAGCAGCTTGGCGCAGGGATTCTACGAGCAGTACTTC.

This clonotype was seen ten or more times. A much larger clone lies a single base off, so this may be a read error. For the CDR3, the DNA is TGTGCCAGTGGTATCTCCCTGTCATTAAGCAATCAGCCCCAGCATTTT. It translates to CASGISLSLSNQPQHF. The V and J genes are TRBV19 and TRBJ1-5, with no clear D. The CDR3 contains 16 residues. Germline V lookup: CDR1 LNHDA, CDR2 SQIVND (reference sequence).

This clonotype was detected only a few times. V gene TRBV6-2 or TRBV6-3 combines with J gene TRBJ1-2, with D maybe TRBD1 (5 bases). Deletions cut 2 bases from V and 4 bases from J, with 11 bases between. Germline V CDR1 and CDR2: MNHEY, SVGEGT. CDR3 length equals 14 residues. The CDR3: CASSYRDAGYGYTF. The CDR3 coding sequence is TGTGCCAGCAGTTACAGGGACGCGGGCTATGGCTACACCTTC.

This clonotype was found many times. The CDR3 loop reads CASSSSRTSSSGANVLTF. CDR3 bases: TGCGCCAGCAGCTCCTCCCGGACGAGTAGCTCTGGGGCCAACGTCCTGACTTTC. This chain links TRBV5-1 with TRBJ2-6; D unresolved. The CDR3 totals 18 residues. Trimming stripped 3 bases from V and 0 bases from J, with 16 bases between. The germline CDR1 and CDR2 sequences are SGHRS and YFSETQ.

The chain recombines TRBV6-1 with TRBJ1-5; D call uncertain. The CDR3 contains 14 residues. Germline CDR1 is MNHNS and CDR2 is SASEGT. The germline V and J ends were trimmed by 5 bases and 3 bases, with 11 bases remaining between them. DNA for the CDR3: TGTGCCAGCAGTAATCATGGGTTCAATCAGCCCCAGCATTTT. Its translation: CASSNHGFNQPQHF.

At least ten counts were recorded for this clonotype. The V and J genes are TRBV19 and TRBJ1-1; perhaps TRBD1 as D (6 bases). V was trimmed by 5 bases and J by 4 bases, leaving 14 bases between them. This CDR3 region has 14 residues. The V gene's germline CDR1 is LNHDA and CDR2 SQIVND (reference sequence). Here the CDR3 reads CASSETGYVTEAFF. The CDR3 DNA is TGTGCCAGTAGTGAAACAGGGTATGTCACTGAAGCTTTCTTT.

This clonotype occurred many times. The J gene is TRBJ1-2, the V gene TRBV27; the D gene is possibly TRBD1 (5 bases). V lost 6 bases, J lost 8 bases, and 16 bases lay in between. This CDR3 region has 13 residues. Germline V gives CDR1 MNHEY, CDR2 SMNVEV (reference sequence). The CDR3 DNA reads TGTGCCAGCAGGGATACAGGCAGCGGCGGCTACACCTTC. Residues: CASRDTGSGGYTF.

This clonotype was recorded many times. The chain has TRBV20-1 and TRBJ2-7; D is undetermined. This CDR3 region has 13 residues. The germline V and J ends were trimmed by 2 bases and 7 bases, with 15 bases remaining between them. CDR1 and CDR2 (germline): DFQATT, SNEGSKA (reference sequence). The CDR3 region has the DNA TGCAGTGCTAGACCAACCGCCCTACGGGAGCAGTACTTC. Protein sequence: CSARPTALREQYF.

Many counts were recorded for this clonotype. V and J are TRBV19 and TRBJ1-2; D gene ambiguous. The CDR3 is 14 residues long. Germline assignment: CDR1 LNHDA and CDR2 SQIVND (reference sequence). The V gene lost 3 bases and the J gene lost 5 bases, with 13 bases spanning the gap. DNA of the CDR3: TGTGCCAGTAGTATTGGTACGGACTCTTATGGCTACACCTTC. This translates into CASSIGTDSYGYTF.

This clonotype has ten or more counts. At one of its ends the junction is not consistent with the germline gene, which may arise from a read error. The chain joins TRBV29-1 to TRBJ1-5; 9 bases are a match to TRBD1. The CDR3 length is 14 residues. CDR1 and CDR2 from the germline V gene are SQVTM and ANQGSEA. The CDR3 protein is CNVATQQGAQPQHF. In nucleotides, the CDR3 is TGCAACGTTGCAACCCAACAGGGGGCTCAGCCCCAGCATTTT.

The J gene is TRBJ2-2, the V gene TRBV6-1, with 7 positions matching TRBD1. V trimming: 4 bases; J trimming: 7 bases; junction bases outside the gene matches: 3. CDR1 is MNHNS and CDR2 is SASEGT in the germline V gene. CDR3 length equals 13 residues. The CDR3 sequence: CASSVQGLGELFF. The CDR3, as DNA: TGTGCCAGCAGTGTACAGGGGCTCGGGGAGCTGTTTTTT.

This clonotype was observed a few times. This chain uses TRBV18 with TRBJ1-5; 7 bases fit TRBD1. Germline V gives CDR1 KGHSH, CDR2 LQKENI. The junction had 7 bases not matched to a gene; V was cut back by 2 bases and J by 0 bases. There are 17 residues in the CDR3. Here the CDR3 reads CASSPTGTVDSNQPQHF. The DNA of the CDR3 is TGTGCCAGCTCACCAACCGGGACAGTTGATAGCAATCAGCCCCAGCATTTT.

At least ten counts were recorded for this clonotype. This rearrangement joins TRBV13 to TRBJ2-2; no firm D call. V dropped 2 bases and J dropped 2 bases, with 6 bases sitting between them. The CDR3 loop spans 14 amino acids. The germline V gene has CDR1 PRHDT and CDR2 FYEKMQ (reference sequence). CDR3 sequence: CASSLLVNTGELFF. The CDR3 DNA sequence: TGTGCCAGCAGCTTATTGGTTAACACCGGGGAGCTGTTTTTT.

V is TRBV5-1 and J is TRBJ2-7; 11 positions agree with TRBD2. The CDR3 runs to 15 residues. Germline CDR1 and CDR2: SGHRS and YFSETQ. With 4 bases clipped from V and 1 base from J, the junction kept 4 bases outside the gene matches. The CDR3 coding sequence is TGCGCCAGCAGCGCCGGACTAGCGGGTTCCTACGAGCAGTACTTC. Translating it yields CASSAGLAGSYEQYF.

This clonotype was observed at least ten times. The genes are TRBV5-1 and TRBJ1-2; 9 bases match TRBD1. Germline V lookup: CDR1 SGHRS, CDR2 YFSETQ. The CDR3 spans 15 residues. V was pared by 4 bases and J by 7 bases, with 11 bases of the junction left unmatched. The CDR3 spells CASSGRDREAVGYTF. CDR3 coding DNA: TGCGCCAGCAGCGGCCGGGACAGGGAAGCTGTTGGCTACACCTTC.

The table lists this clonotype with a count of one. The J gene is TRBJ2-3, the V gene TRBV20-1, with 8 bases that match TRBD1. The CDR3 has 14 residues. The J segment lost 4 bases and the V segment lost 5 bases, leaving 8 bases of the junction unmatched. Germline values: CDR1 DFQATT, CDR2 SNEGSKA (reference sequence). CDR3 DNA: TGCAGTGCTCCCGGGACAGGAGGAGCAGATACGCAGTATTTT. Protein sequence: CSAPGTGGADTQYF.